These 22 T cell receptor beta chains were sequenced from one sample in a study of T cell clonality in common variable immunodeficiency. The data were produced by immunoSEQ multiplex PCR, yet TCRdb's version contains in-frame clones alone and is incomplete. This sample comprises about 60,000 clones, none seen once only. Material: peripheral blood mononuclear cells. The receptors were gathered from a person aged 18 to 70 in good health.

Only a few counts were recorded for this clone. Sequencing ends 3 residues short of the CDR3 end; the germline J gene provides the rest. This chain connects TRBV7-9 to TRBJ2-7, with 11 bases matching TRBD2. Trimming at V came to 6 bases and at J to 2 bases, leaving 6 bases not matched to a gene. Germline V lookup: CDR1 SEHNR, CDR2 FQNEAQ (reference sequence). The CDR3 covers 15 residues. CDR3 protein: CASRHGTSGTYEQYF. The part of the CDR3 DNA that was read is TGTGCCAGCAGGCATGGGACTAGCGGAACCTACGAG.

This clone was counted ten times or more. The CDR3 end is not reached by the read, which stops 3 residues before it; the germline J gene fills it in. The chain joins TRBV19 to TRBJ2-7, with D unclear. Germline CDR1 LNHDA, CDR2 SQIVND (reference sequence). Trimming took 8 bases from V and 1 from J, leaving 18 bases between them. The CDR3 has 15 amino acids. This CDR3 reads CASSSGSLGSYEQYF. The DNA read from the CDR3 is TGTGCCAGTTCTTCCGGGTCTTTGGGTTCCTACGAG.

The table lists this clone with many counts. The read comes to an end 3 residues before the CDR3 does, leaving the germline J gene to fill in the end. The rearrangement uses TRBV7-9 and TRBJ1-1; D unresolved. CDR1 and CDR2 (germline): SEHNR, FQNEAQ (reference sequence). Trimming pared 5 bases from V and 5 bases from J, leaving 12 bases between. This CDR3 contains 13 residues. The CDR3 reads CASSPPGRTEAFF. The sequenced part of the CDR3 DNA is TGTGCCAGCAGCCCCCCGGGTCGGACTGAA.

This clone was observed many times. The read terminates 3 residues before the CDR3 end, so the remaining end is supplied by the germline J gene. J is TRBJ1-1 and V is TRBV28; D may be TRBD1 (6 bases). The CDR3 extends over 13 amino acids. CDR1 and CDR2 from the germline V gene are MDHEN and SYDVKM. CDR3 region: CASSPPHRDEAFF. The part of the CDR3 DNA that was read is TGTGCCAGCAGTCCCCCCCACAGGGACGAA.

This clone was seen repeatedly, ten times or more. Read sequence stops 3 residues before the CDR3 end, and the germline J gene provides the missing end. The chain combines TRBV5-4 with TRBJ1-2; 11 positions match TRBD1. V lost 4 bases, J lost 0 bases, and 2 bases stayed unmatched. CDR3 length: 15 residues. CDR1 is SGHNT and CDR2 is YYREEE in the germline V gene (reference sequence). Here the CDR3 reads CASSPGQGANYGYTF. Partial CDR3 DNA: TGTGCCAGCAGCCCGGGACAGGGGGCTAACTATGGC.

Ten or more counts support this clone. The read terminates 3 residues before the CDR3 end, so the remaining end is supplied by the germline J gene. The V gene is TRBV2, the J gene TRBJ1-1; D not resolved. V was trimmed by 5 bases and J by 1 base, leaving 8 bases between them. Germline lookup yields CDR1 SNHLY and CDR2 FYNNEI. The CDR3 contains 13 residues. The CDR3 sequence: CASSNSGNTEAFF. CDR3 DNA, as far as it was read: TGTGCCAGCAGTAACTCCGGGAACACTGAA.

This clone was observed a handful of times. Read sequence stops 3 residues before the CDR3 end, and the germline J gene provides the missing end. This chain links TRBV2 with TRBJ2-3, with 12 bases fitting TRBD2. This CDR3 has 14 amino acids. Looked up from germline, CDR1 is SNHLY and CDR2 is FYNNEI. The CDR3 bases that were read are TGTGCCAGCAGGGGGAGTCTAGCGGGGGGGACG. Translating it yields CASRGSLAGGT. The whole CDR3 sequence reads CASRGSLAGGTQYF. Complete variable domain (other parts from reference TRBV2 and TRBJ2-3): EPEVTQTPSHQVTQMGQEVILRCVPISNHLYFYWYRQILGQKVEFLVSFYNNEISEKSEIFDDQFSVERPDGSNFTLKIRSTKLEDSAMYFCASRGSLAGGTQYFGPGTRLTVL.

At least ten counts were recorded for this clone. CDR3 DNA, as far as it was read: TGCGCCAGCAGCTCAGGGTTCGGCACTGAA. It translates to CASSSGFGTE. The CDR3, in full, reads CASSSGFGTEAFF. The chain joins TRBV5-1 to TRBJ1-1; D might be TRBD1 (5 bases). The read comes to an end 3 residues before the CDR3 does, leaving the germline J gene to fill in the end. Germline V gene lookup returns CDR1 SGHRS and CDR2 YFSETQ. This CDR3 spans 13 amino acids. Deletions cut 3 bases from V and 4 bases from J, with 10 bases between.

This clone was recorded at least ten times. The read falls 3 residues short of the CDR3 end, and the missing part is taken from the germline J gene. The gene calls are TRBV19 and TRBJ2-1, with 7 bases matching TRBD2. The CDR3 is 16 residues long. Per the germline V gene, CDR1 is LNHDA and CDR2 is SQIVND (reference sequence). V shed 3 bases, J shed 2 bases, and the junction held 7 bases outside the gene matches. This chain's CDR3 is CASSILGGRAYNEQFF. CDR3 DNA (partial): TGTGCCAGTAGTATCCTCGGGGGGAGGGCCTACAATGAG.

This clone was found many times. The CDR3 extends 3 residues past the end of the read, so its final part is completed from the germline J gene. The chain has TRBV5-1 and TRBJ1-2; 9 bases are shared with TRBD1. CDR3 length equals 15 residues. The V and J ends lost 0 bases and 2 bases, in that order; junction bases with no gene match: 2. CDR1 is SGHRS, CDR2 YFSETQ, per germline. CDR3 in amino acids: CASSLGDRENYGYTF. Incomplete CDR3 DNA: TGCGCCAGCAGCTTGGGGGACAGGGAGAACTATGGC.

In this sample, this clone turned up many times. The CDR3 end is not reached by the read, which stops 3 residues before it; the germline J gene fills it in. This sequence joins TRBV19 and TRBJ2-1; D gene unclear. The CDR3 is 15 amino acids. CDR1 is LNHDA and CDR2 is SQIVND in the germline V gene (reference sequence). Trimming shortened V by 2 bases and J by 4 bases, and 12 bases separated the two germline ends. The CDR3 reads CASSITGQPYNEQFF. The CDR3 DNA, read in part, is TGTGCCAGTAGTATAACGGGTCAGCCTTACAATGAG. The full variable domain, rest sourced from reference TRBV19 and TRBJ2-1, is DGGITQSPKYLFRKEGQNVTLSCEQNLNHDAMYWYRQDPGQGLRLIYYSQIVNDFQKGDIAEGYSVSREKKESFPLTVTSAQKNPTAFYLCASSITGQPYNEQFFGPGTRLTVL.

About this clone itself: The read ends 3 residues early relative to the CDR3; the germline J gene fills the gap. The rearrangement links TRBV19 to TRBJ2-2, with a tentative D call TRBD2 (5 bases). The germline CDR1 and CDR2 sequences are LNHDA and SQIVND (reference sequence). V dropped 2 bases and J dropped 2 bases, with 18 bases sitting between them. The CDR3 sequence is 18 residues long. The CDR3 loop is CASSISLVAGKNTGELFF. Partial CDR3 DNA: TGTGCCAGTAGTATAAGCCTAGTTGCGGGTAAAAACACCGGGGAG.

This clone was picked up many times. CDR3 DNA (partial): TGCGCCAGCAGCTTGGCCAGGGTTGGGAGCACAGATACG. This sequence encodes CASSLARVGSTDT. The entire CDR3 sequence reads CASSLARVGSTDTQYF. The genes are TRBV5-1 and TRBJ2-3; tentatively, D is TRBD1 (5 bases). With the read ending 3 residues before the CDR3 end, the germline J gene is used to fill in that end. Trimming removed 0 bases at V and 0 bases at J, with 11 bases between. The CDR3 runs to 16 residues. Germline CDR1 SGHRS, CDR2 YFSETQ.

In regard to this clone: The read halts 3 residues ahead of the CDR3 end, with the missing end drawn from the germline J gene. The chain has TRBV11-3 and TRBJ2-7, with D perhaps TRBD1 (6 bases). The V and J ends lost 5 bases and 1 base respectively, with 9 bases between them. CDR3 length: 13 amino acids. CDR1 and CDR2 (germline): SGHNT, YENEEA. The DNA read from the CDR3 is TGTGCCAGCAGCCCACAGGGTTCCTACGAG. The encoded protein is CASSPQGSYE. The entire CDR3 is CASSPQGSYEQYF.

This clone was picked up many times. The read halts 3 residues ahead of the CDR3 end, with the missing end drawn from the germline J gene. The V call is TRBV30, the J call TRBJ2-7, with TRBD2 identical over 9 bases. Germline V gives CDR1 GTSNPN, CDR2 SVGIG (reference sequence). V gave up 1 base and J gave up 6 bases; unmatched junction bases: 13. This CDR3 contains 16 residues. CDR3 in amino acids: CAWSGASGLAVREQYF. The covered CDR3 bases are TGTGCCTGGAGTGGGGCTTCGGGACTAGCAGTCCGCGAG.

This clone was picked up many times. The CDR3 is cut off 3 residues early in the read; its end comes from the germline J gene. V usage is TRBV20-1 and J usage is TRBJ2-7; D is possibly TRBD2 (5 bases). The CDR3 runs 14 residues. The V and J ends lost 0 bases and 1 base respectively, with 10 bases between them. CDR1 is DFQATT, CDR2 SNEGSKA, per germline (reference sequence). The sequenced part of the CDR3 DNA is TGCAGTGCTAGAGAGAGCGGCGGTTCCTACGAG. It is translated as CSARESGGSYE. In full, the CDR3 reads CSARESGGSYEQYF.

Ten or more counts support this clone. The read falls 3 residues short of the CDR3 end, and the missing part is taken from the germline J gene. The rearrangement uses TRBV20-1 and TRBJ2-5; 10 nucleotides agree with TRBD2. This CDR3 has 16 amino acids. After removal of 0 bases from V and 3 bases from J, the junction contained 7 bases not matched to a gene. The germline CDR1 and CDR2 sequences are DFQATT and SNEGSKA (reference sequence). The sequenced part of the CDR3 DNA is TGCAGTGCTAGAGATTTACTAGCGGGATCCGAAGAGACC. This codes for CSARDLLAGSEET. The CDR3 in full is CSARDLLAGSEETQYF.

The table lists this clone with many counts. The read ends 3 residues shy of where the CDR3 ends; the end is completed using the germline J gene. The chain carries TRBV5-1 and TRBJ2-3; TRBD2 matches 10 bases. The CDR3 spans 16 residues. Germline CDR1 reads SGHRS; CDR2 reads YFSETQ. J gave up 0 bases and V 2 bases, and 3 bases lay outside the gene matches. Incomplete CDR3 DNA: TGCGCCAGCAGCTTCGGAGCGGGAGGGAGCACAGATACG. This codes for CASSFGAGGSTDT. In full, the CDR3 reads CASSFGAGGSTDTQYF.

In its sample, this clone was seen many times. The read falls 3 residues short of the CDR3 end, and the missing part is taken from the germline J gene. The chain employs TRBV18 and TRBJ1-1; D perhaps matches TRBD1 (5 bases). The CDR3 loop spans 16 amino acids. Per the germline V gene, CDR1 is KGHSH and CDR2 is LQKENI. V lost 2 bases to trimming and J lost 0 bases, with 13 bases between them. The CDR3 loop reads CASSPVGLRVNTEAFF. The part of the CDR3 DNA that was read is TGTGCCAGCTCACCAGTGGGGCTCAGGGTGAACACTGAA.

This clone has ten or more counts. The read falls 3 residues short of the CDR3 end, and the missing part is taken from the germline J gene. The chain has TRBV20-1 and TRBJ2-3; 9 bases are shared with TRBD2. Germline CDR1 reads DFQATT; CDR2 reads SNEGSKA (reference sequence). The V gene end was trimmed by 6 bases and the J gene end by 7 bases; junction bases not matched to a gene: 17. CDR3 length equals 16 residues. CDR3 loop: CSAPGGGRVRLHTQYF. The CDR3 DNA, read in part, is TGCAGTGCCCCAGGTGGCGGGAGGGTTAGGCTGCATACG.

This clone was detected many times. The sequenced fragment ends 3 residues before the CDR3 boundary, so the rest is inferred from the germline J gene. V usage is TRBV15 and J usage is TRBJ2-7; 9 bases are a match to TRBD1. Trimming at V came to 3 bases and at J to 4 bases, leaving 10 bases not matched to a gene. The CDR3 contains 16 residues. CDR1 is LNHNV, CDR2 YYDKDF, per germline (reference sequence). This CDR3 is CATSSITGTGFYEQYF. CDR3 bases read: TGTGCCACCAGCAGTATAACCGGGACAGGGTTTTACGAG.

This clone appeared many times. The read ends 3 residues shy of where the CDR3 ends; the end is completed using the germline J gene. The chain uses TRBV20-1 and TRBJ2-4; no firm D call. Trimming took 5 bases from V and 7 from J, leaving 9 bases between them. Germline V lookup: CDR1 DFQATT, CDR2 SNEGSKA (reference sequence). This CDR3 contains 11 residues. The part of the CDR3 DNA that was read is TGCAGTGCTTCCTCCGGGAACATT. This gives the protein CSASSGNI. In full, the CDR3 is CSASSGNIQYF.